Listed here are 24 T cell receptor beta chains from one sample, sequenced in a study of identical twins. TCRdb re-called the 5' RACE reads with MiXCR, one entry per CDR3 protein. The sample contains 500,000 to 650,000 distinct CDR3 sequences, more than 20% of which appear only once. This sample also appeared in a second study, on yellow fever vaccine responses in identical twins.

Sequencing was performed on CD4+ T cells sorted from blood. All receptors come from a woman aged 18-35 years in good health.

This chain links TRBV3-1 with TRBJ2-2, with D perhaps assigned TRBD1 or TRBD2 (5 bases each). Per germline, CDR1 LGHDT and CDR2 YNNKEL (reference sequence). This CDR3 is 17 amino acids long. The V and J ends lost 0 bases and 6 bases respectively, with 17 bases between them. CDR3: CASSQDLVAGSAGELFF. CDR3 DNA sequence: TGTGCCAGCAGCCAAGATTTGGTGGCAGGGAGCGCCGGGGAGCTGTTTTTT.

The CDR3: CASSFSGTTAKNIQYF. CDR3 DNA sequence: TGTGCCAGCAGTTTCTCCGGGACGACAGCCAAAAACATTCAGTACTTC. The chain uses TRBV28 and TRBJ2-4, with D possibly called TRBD1 or TRBD2 (5 bases each). The germline V gene has CDR1 MDHEN and CDR2 SYDVKM. The CDR3 spans 16 residues. Trimming cost V 3 bases and J 0 bases, with 12 bases left between them. Full variable domain (outside the CDR3, taken from reference TRBV28 and TRBJ2-4): DVKVTQSSRYLVKRTGEKVFLECVQDMDHENMFWYRQDPGLGLRLIYFSYDVKMKEKGDIPEGYSVSREKKERFSLILESASTNQTSMYLCASSFSGTTAKNIQYFGAGTRLSVL.

This clonotype was observed at least ten times. The V and J genes are TRBV5-6 and TRBJ2-7; D is uncertain. Looked up from germline, CDR1 is SGHDT and CDR2 is YYEEEE. This CDR3 has 13 residues. The ends were cut back, 1 base at V and 2 bases at J, with 7 bases in the middle. The CDR3 nucleotides read TGTGCCAGCAGCTTGTTTGCTACCTACGAGCAGTACTTC. Translation: CASSLFATYEQYF. Looking up the rest from reference TRBV5-6 and TRBJ2-7 gives the full variable domain: DAGVTQSPTHLIKTRGQQVTLRCSPKSGHDTVSWYQQALGQGPQFIFQYYEEEERQRGNFPDRFSGHQFPNYSSELNVNALLLGDSALYLCASSLFATYEQYFGPGTRLTVT.

This rearrangement joins TRBV27 to TRBJ2-7; D call uncertain. This CDR3 region has 14 residues. The V and J ends lost 2 bases and 1 base respectively, with 9 bases between them. Germline V gene sequence: CDR1 MNHEY, CDR2 SMNVEV (reference sequence). CDR3 bases: TGTGCCAGCAGTTTACAGACAAGATCCTACGAGCAGTACTTC. It yields the protein CASSLQTRSYEQYF.

This CDR3 is CASIQGTSANNEQFF. CDR3 coding DNA: TGTGCCAGCATCCAAGGTACTAGCGCAAACAATGAGCAGTTCTTC. The genes are TRBV12-3 or TRBV12-4 and TRBJ2-1, with 7 bases lining up with TRBD2. This CDR3 has 15 residues. J lost 5 bases, V lost 7 bases, and 11 bases had no gene match.

This clonotype has a single count. The V call is TRBV7-2, the J call TRBJ2-1, with D unresolved. Deletions cut 5 bases from V and 0 bases from J, with 8 bases between. The CDR3 has 14 residues. CDR1 and CDR2 (germline): SGHTA, FQGNSA. The CDR3 loop is CASSKMSSYNEQFF. CDR3 nucleotides: TGTGCCAGCAGCAAGATGAGCTCCTACAATGAGCAGTTCTTC.

The rearrangement links TRBV7-9 to TRBJ2-4; 7 bases are shared with TRBD2. CDR1 is SEHNR and CDR2 is FQNEAQ in the germline V gene (reference sequence). Unmatched junction bases numbered 12, after V lost 5 bases and J lost 5 bases. This CDR3 region has 16 residues. The DNA for the CDR3 is TGTGCCAGCAGCCGGTGGGCGGGAGAGATGGAAAACATTCAGTACTTC. It yields the protein CASSRWAGEMENIQYF.

This rearrangement joins TRBV5-1 to TRBJ2-1; TRBD2 might be the D (5 bases). Trimming pared 0 bases from V and 7 bases from J, leaving 17 bases between. The length of the CDR3 is 16 residues. Germline V lookup: CDR1 SGHRS, CDR2 YFSETQ. The CDR3: CASSLGGLAVGNEQFF. As DNA, the CDR3 is TGCGCCAGCAGCTTGGGTGGTCTAGCAGTGGGGAATGAGCAGTTCTTC.

The chain couples TRBV11-3 to TRBJ1-1; D is uncertain. The V gene's germline CDR1 is SGHNT and CDR2 YENEEA. The V end was cut by 0 bases, the J end by 3 bases, with 14 bases between. The CDR3 totals 16 residues. In nucleotides, the CDR3 is TGTGCCAGCAGCTTAGATCTGATGGGTGGCCACACTGAAGCTTTCTTT. This codes for CASSLDLMGGHTEAFF. Using reference TRBV11-3 and TRBJ1-1 for the parts outside the CDR3, the full variable domain is EAGVVQSPRYKIIEKKQPVAFWCNPISGHNTLYWYLQNLGQGPELLIRYENEEAVDDSQLPKDRFSAERLKGVDSTLKIQPAELGDSAVYLCASSLDLMGGHTEAFFGQGTRLTVV.

In its sample, this clonotype was seen a few times. This chain connects TRBV20-1 to TRBJ1-2; D possibly corresponds to TRBD1 (5 bases). The CDR3 is 13 residues long. Trimming removed 6 bases at V and 2 bases at J, with 13 bases between. The germline CDR1 and CDR2 sequences are DFQATT and SNEGSKA (reference sequence). The DNA for the CDR3 is TGCAGTGCCACTACCGGGGGGAACTATGGCTACACCTTC. Translating it yields CSATTGGNYGYTF.

The chain carries TRBV5-1 and TRBJ2-7, with 7 bases fitting TRBD2. The trim removed 0 bases at V and 3 bases at J, leaving 9 bases unmatched. This CDR3 region has 16 residues. Germline CDR1 SGHRS, CDR2 YFSETQ. The CDR3 is CASSLGEGVRFYEQYF. CDR3 in DNA: TGCGCCAGCAGCTTGGGGGAGGGAGTACGGTTCTACGAGCAGTACTTC.

The V gene is TRBV6-1, the J gene TRBJ2-3; possibly TRBD2 for D (5 bases). The CDR3 has 14 residues. CDR1 and CDR2 (germline): MNHNS, SASEGT. V was trimmed by 8 bases and J by 2 bases, leaving 14 bases between them. The CDR3 is CASLPSSFTDTQYF. DNA for the CDR3: TGTGCCAGCCTCCCCTCTAGCTTCACAGATACGCAGTATTTT.

In its sample, this clonotype was seen a few times. The CDR3 sequence is CASKATGEVLFF. The DNA for the CDR3 is TGCGCCAGCAAAGCGACGGGAGAAGTACTGTTCTTC. The chain links TRBV5-1 to TRBJ2-1; D is perhaps TRBD2 (6 bases). V was trimmed by 6 bases and J by 15 bases, leaving 19 bases between them. Germline V lookup: CDR1 SGHRS, CDR2 YFSETQ. This CDR3 comprises 12 residues.

A few counts support this clonotype. The CDR3 region is CASSQDTGRTEAFF. Here the CDR3 DNA reads TGCGCCAGCAGCCAAGATACGGGAAGAACCGAAGCTTTCTTT. The rearrangement links TRBV4-1 to TRBJ1-1, with D hard to call. The CDR3 loop spans 14 amino acids. Germline V CDR1 and CDR2: MGHRA, YSYEKL. Trimming pared 0 bases from V and 8 bases from J, leaving 13 bases between.

The V and J genes are TRBV27 and TRBJ2-2; D uncertain. Germline V gene data show CDR1 as MNHEY and CDR2 as SMNVEV (reference sequence). V was pared by 3 bases and J by 4 bases, with 15 bases between. This CDR3 spans 16 amino acids. The CDR3 reads CASSFEPPQSTGELFF. The CDR3 DNA is TGTGCCAGCAGTTTCGAGCCTCCCCAGAGCACCGGGGAGCTGTTTTTT.

A few counts support this clonotype. This chain uses TRBV12-3 or TRBV12-4 with TRBJ2-3; D could derive from TRBD1 or TRBD2 (5 bases each). The V and J ends lost 8 bases and 3 bases respectively, with 15 bases between them. The CDR3 spans 14 residues. CDR3 bases: TGTGCCAGCCGGGGCCAAGTCCCAACAGATACGCAGTATTTT. Translating it yields CASRGQVPTDTQYF.

The table lists this clonotype with a few counts. V is TRBV24-1 and J is TRBJ2-1; D is undetermined. V was shortened by 5 bases and J by 0 bases, with 10 bases between the two germline ends. Germline V gene data show CDR1 as KGHDR and CDR2 as SFDVKD. The CDR3 has 15 residues. The CDR3, as DNA: TGTGCCACCAGTGGCGGCAGGCCCTCCTACAATGAGCAGTTCTTC. As protein: CATSGGRPSYNEQFF.

This clonotype was seen only a few times. V and J are TRBV12-3 or TRBV12-4 and TRBJ2-2, with 9 positions matching TRBD1. This CDR3 has 20 residues. V lost 6 bases, J lost 6 bases, and 23 bases stayed unmatched. Written as DNA, the CDR3 is TGTGCCAGCAGGAAGCCAGTCCGGGACAGGGTGAGGTTTAGCGCCGGGGAGCTGTTTTTT. Its translation: CASRKPVRDRVRFSAGELFF.

The sample holds a few counts of this clonotype. This sequence joins TRBV3-1 and TRBJ2-3, with 7 bases aligning to TRBD2. Germline-derived CDR1 and CDR2 are LGHDT and YNNKEL (reference sequence). The CDR3 has 16 amino acids. The trim removed 0 bases at V and 2 bases at J, leaving 5 bases unmatched. CDR3 residues: CASSQDLGGTTDTQYF. The DNA of the CDR3 is TGTGCCAGCAGCCAAGATCTGGGGGGGACCACAGATACGCAGTATTTT.

The chain couples TRBV7-9 to TRBJ1-5; D is uncertain. The CDR3 runs to 10 residues. Trimming pared 8 bases from V and 4 bases from J, leaving 3 bases between. CDR1 is SEHNR and CDR2 is FQNEAQ in the germline V gene (reference sequence). CDR3 sequence (DNA): TGTGCCAGCCTGAATCAGCCCCAGCATTTT. It is translated as CASLNQPQHF.

The rearrangement joins TRBV20-1 to TRBJ2-1; TRBD2 matches 7 bases. Germline trimming cut 8 bases from V and 7 bases from J; bases unmatched to any gene: 14. CDR1 DFQATT and CDR2 SNEGSKA come from the germline V gene (reference sequence). This CDR3 is built from 14 residues. The CDR3 DNA reads TGCAGTACCCGCAGCGGGATAGTTCTTAATGAGCAGTTCTTC. As protein: CSTRSGIVLNEQFF.

V usage is TRBV2 and J usage is TRBJ2-5, with a tentative D call TRBD2 (5 bases). The CDR3 spans 15 residues. V lost 3 bases to trimming and J lost 1 base, with 12 bases between them. Germline CDR1 SNHLY, CDR2 FYNNEI. In DNA form, the CDR3 reads TGTGCCAGCAGTGACGGCCTAGCCCTCCAAGAGACCCAGTACTTC. Protein: CASSDGLALQETQYF.

This sequence joins TRBV11-2 and TRBJ2-2, with 7 nucleotides matching TRBD1. Germline V gene data show CDR1 as SGHAT and CDR2 as FQNNGV. The CDR3 loop spans 15 amino acids. Trimming cost V 2 bases and J 4 bases; bases outside gene matches: 4. This CDR3 is CASSLSDRATGELFF. DNA of the CDR3: TGTGCCAGCAGCTTAAGTGACAGGGCCACCGGGGAGCTGTTTTTT.

The chain uses TRBV5-1 and TRBJ2-5, with 12 bases aligning to TRBD2. The CDR3 is made up of 16 amino acids. Trimming cost V 1 base and J 4 bases; bases outside gene matches: 5. Germline values: CDR1 SGHRS, CDR2 YFSETQ. The CDR3 DNA reads TGCGCCAGCAGCTTGCGACTAGCGGGAGCGGGAGAGACCCAGTACTTC. Translating it yields CASSLRLAGAGETQYF.